The 10 T cell receptor beta chains reported below all come from one sample, sequenced in a study of spatial heterogeneity in lung cancer (dated by TCRdb to about 2019). This specimen's time point label, interpreted: sample taken at primary tumor resection. These receptors' antigens are unknown. The library was made by 5' RACE. Data came from a NextSeq 500. TCRdb took the public reads, trimmed them with fastp at Q25, ran MiXCR for clone calling and kept in-frame beta chains. Here each entry gathers all rows of one CDR3 protein and keeps the most common genes and DNA. The sample contains about 6,900 distinct CDR3 sequences, around 12% of them found a single time. 22% of the sample is in the top ten clones. The research as a whole found: The number of expanded intratumoral alpha and beta TCRs correlated with the tumor nonsynonymous mutation count.

This material consisted of lung tumor tissue, taken at surgery. All receptors derive from a male donor with early-stage non-small cell lung cancer.

This clonotype was counted at least ten times. This beta chain is a stray read from a library made for alpha chains; its abundance is not meaningful. As DNA, the CDR3 is TGCAGTGCCACGACTAGCGGGAGGTTCTACGAGCAGTACTTC. Translated: CSATTSGRFYEQYF. This chain joins TRBV20-1 and TRBJ2-7; 13 nucleotides agree with TRBD2. Looked up from germline, CDR1 is DFQATT and CDR2 is SNEGSKA (reference sequence). Unmatched junction bases numbered 5, after V lost 6 bases and J lost 3 bases. This CDR3 has 14 amino acids.

This clonotype was seen repeatedly, ten times or more. This beta chain came through as a stray read in a library set up for alpha chains, and its size says little. This CDR3 is CASRWDWNSPLHF. The CDR3 DNA is TGTGCCAGCAGATGGGACTGGAATTCACCCCTCCACTTT. The V call is TRBV12-3 or TRBV12-4, the J call TRBJ1-6; perhaps TRBD1 as D (5 bases). Trimming pared 6 bases from V and 7 bases from J, leaving 10 bases between. The CDR3 loop spans 13 amino acids.

Judged by abundance, this clonotype is medium-sized. This beta chain is an off-target read within a library intended for alpha chains, so its frequency means little. This chain links TRBV20-1 with TRBJ2-5; D call uncertain. V shed 5 bases and J shed 1 base, with 8 bases lying between them. This CDR3 has 12 residues. CDR1 is DFQATT, CDR2 SNEGSKA, per germline (reference sequence). CDR3: CSAYTGQETQYF. CDR3 DNA: TGCAGTGCTTACACGGGCCAAGAGACCCAGTACTTC.

This clonotype was observed a handful of times. This beta chain came through as a stray read in a library set up for alpha chains, and its size says little. The chain couples TRBV12-3 or TRBV12-4 to TRBJ1-1; D gene unclear. V lost 3 bases and J 1 base, leaving 12 bases between the germline ends. CDR3 length: 15 residues. The CDR3 region is CASSFPSNSNTEAFF. CDR3 nucleotides: TGTGCCAGCAGTTTCCCCTCGAATTCGAACACTGAAGCTTTCTTT.

Notes on this clonotype: Because the library targeted alpha chains, this beta chain is an off-target read whose size means little. The genes are TRBV27 and TRBJ2-7, with D hard to call. This CDR3 is 14 amino acids long. Per germline, CDR1 MNHEY and CDR2 SMNVEV (reference sequence). V shed 2 bases and J shed 7 bases, with 15 bases lying between them. The CDR3 loop is CASSLLAPIGEQYF. The CDR3 DNA is TGTGCCAGCAGTTTACTGGCTCCTATAGGGGAGCAGTACTTC.

Regarding this clonotype: Being off target in a library aimed at alpha chains, this beta chain has a size of little meaning. The rearrangement links TRBV10-3 to TRBJ2-7, with D maybe TRBD1 (6 bases). The germline CDR1 and CDR2 sequences are ENHRY and SYGVKD. V was clipped by 0 bases and J by 1 base, with 10 bases between them. The CDR3 runs to 15 residues. Here the CDR3 reads CAISESGTKSYEQYF. The CDR3 DNA reads as TGTGCCATCAGTGAGTCAGGGACAAAATCCTACGAGCAGTACTTC.

By share, this clonotype ranks as large. This beta chain turned up in a library designed for alpha chains; as an off-target read, its abundance says little. The chain employs TRBV29-1 and TRBJ1-2, with 9 bases identical to TRBD1. The CDR3 loop spans 16 amino acids. Germline V CDR1 and CDR2: SQVTM, ANQGSEA. The junction had 6 bases not matched to a gene; V was cut back by 0 bases and J by 1 base. The chain's CDR3 is CSVEDQGTGINYGYTF. In nucleotides, the CDR3 is TGCAGCGTTGAAGATCAGGGGACAGGGATTAACTATGGCTACACCTTC. Looking up the rest from reference TRBV29-1 and TRBJ1-2 gives the full variable domain: SAVISQKPSRDICQRGTSLTIQCQVDSQVTMMFWYRQQPGQSLTLIATANQGSEATYESGFVIDKFPISRPNLTFSTLTVSNMSPEDSSIYLCSVEDQGTGINYGYTFGSGTRLTVV.

This clonotype is categorized as medium-sized. This beta chain lies outside the target of a library built for alpha chains; its clone size means little. The rearrangement joins TRBV7-6 to TRBJ2-1, with a tentative D call TRBD2 (5 bases). The ends were cut back, 4 bases at V and 9 bases at J, with 10 bases in the middle. CDR3 length equals 12 residues. Per the germline V gene, CDR1 is SGHVS and CDR2 is FNYEAQ. The CDR3 is CASSSRGAEQFF. Written as DNA, the CDR3 is TGTGCCAGCAGCTCCCGGGGTGCTGAGCAGTTCTTC.

Many counts were recorded for this clonotype. This beta chain slipped into a library made for alpha chains as a stray read, so its size is not meaningful. The genes are TRBV4-3 and TRBJ2-5, with D possibly matching TRBD2 (5 bases). The CDR3 loop spans 15 amino acids. V was trimmed by 0 bases and J by 1 base, leaving 9 bases between them. Germline V gene sequence: CDR1 LGHNA, CDR2 YSLEER. DNA of the CDR3: TGCGCCAGCAGCCAAGATCGGGGAGCCCAAGAGACCCAGTACTTC. Its translation is CASSQDRGAQETQYF.

On this clonotype itself: The library was designed around alpha chains, so this beta chain is a stray read whose abundance carries little weight. V gene TRBV12-3 or TRBV12-4 combines with J gene TRBJ2-5; D not certain. The length of the CDR3 is 17 residues. Trimming cost V 3 bases and J 1 base, with 18 bases left between them. The CDR3 region is CASSFPPPNLLQETQYF. The CDR3 DNA follows: TGTGCCAGCAGTTTCCCTCCCCCCAATCTCCTCCAAGAGACCCAGTACTTC.